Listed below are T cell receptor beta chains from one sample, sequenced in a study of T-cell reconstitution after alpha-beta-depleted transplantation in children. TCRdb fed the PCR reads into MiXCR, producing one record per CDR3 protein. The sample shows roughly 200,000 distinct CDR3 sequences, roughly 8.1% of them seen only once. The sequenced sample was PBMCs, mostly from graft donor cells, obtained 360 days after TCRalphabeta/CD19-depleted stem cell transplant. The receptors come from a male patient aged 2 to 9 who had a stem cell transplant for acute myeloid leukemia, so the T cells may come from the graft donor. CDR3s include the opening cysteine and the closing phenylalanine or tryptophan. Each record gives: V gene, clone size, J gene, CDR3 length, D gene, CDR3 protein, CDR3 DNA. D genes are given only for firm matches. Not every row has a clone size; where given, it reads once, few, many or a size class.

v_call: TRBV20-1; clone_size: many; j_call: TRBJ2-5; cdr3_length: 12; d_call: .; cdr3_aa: CSAQERGETQYF; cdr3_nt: TGCAGTGCCCAGGAGAGGGGAGAGACCCAGTACTTC
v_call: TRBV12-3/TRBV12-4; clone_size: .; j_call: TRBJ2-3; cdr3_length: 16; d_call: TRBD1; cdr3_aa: CASRTTWTGTTDTQYF; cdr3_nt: TGTGCCAGCAGAACGACATGGACAGGGACCACAGATACGCAGTATTTT
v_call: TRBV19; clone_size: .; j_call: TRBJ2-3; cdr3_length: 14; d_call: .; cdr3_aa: CASSIPGRSDTQYF; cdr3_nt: TGTGCCAGTAGTATCCCCGGGCGCTCAGATACGCAGTATTTT
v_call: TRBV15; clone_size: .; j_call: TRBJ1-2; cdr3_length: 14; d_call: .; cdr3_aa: CATRRDNGPYGYTF; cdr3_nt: TGTGCCACCAGGAGGGACAACGGGCCCTATGGCTACACCTTC
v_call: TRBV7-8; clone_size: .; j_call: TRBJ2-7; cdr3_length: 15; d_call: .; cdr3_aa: CASSNSDGSSYEQYF; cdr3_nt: TGTGCCAGCAGCAATTCGGACGGGAGCTCCTACGAGCAGTACTTC
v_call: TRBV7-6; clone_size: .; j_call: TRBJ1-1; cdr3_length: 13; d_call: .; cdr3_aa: CASSSKGGTEAFF; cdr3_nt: TGTGCCAGCAGCTCCAAGGGGGGCACTGAAGCTTTCTTT
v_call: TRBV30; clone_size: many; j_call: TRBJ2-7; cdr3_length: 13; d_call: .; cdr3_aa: CAWSVEGYYEQYF; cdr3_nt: TGTGCCTGGAGTGTGGAAGGGTACTACGAGCAGTACTTC
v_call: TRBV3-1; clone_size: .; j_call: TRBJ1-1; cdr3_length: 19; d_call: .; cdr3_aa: CASSQDPGGTWGPNTEAFF; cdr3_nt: TGTGCCAGCAGCCAAGATCCTGGGGGCACTTGGGGGCCGAACACTGAAGCTTTCTTT
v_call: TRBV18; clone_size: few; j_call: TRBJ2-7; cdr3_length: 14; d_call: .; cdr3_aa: CASSPYTDSYEQYF; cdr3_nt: TGTGCCAGCTCACCTTATACGGATTCCTACGAGCAGTACTTC
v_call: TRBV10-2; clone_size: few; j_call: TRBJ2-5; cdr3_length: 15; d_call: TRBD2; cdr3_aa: CASSESGGGAETQYF; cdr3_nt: TGCGCCAGCAGTGAGTCTGGCGGGGGGGCTGAGACCCAGTACTTC
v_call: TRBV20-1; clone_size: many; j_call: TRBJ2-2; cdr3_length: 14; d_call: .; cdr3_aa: CSARLDARTGELFF; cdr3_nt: TGCAGTGCTAGGCTTGACGCGAGGACCGGGGAGCTGTTTTTT
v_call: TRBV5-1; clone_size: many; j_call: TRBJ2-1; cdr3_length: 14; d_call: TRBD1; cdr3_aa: CASSLGQEYNEQFF; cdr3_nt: TGCGCCAGCAGCTTAGGACAGGAATACAATGAGCAGTTCTTC
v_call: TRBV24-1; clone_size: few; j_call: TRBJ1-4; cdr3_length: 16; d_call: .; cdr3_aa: CATSDLLWATNEKLFF; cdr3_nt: TGTGCCACCAGTGATTTGCTCTGGGCAACTAATGAAAAACTGTTTTTT
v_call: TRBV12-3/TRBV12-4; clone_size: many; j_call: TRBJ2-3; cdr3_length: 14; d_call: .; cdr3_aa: CASSSWTHTDTQYF; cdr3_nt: TGTGCCAGCAGTTCCTGGACTCACACAGATACGCAGTATTTT
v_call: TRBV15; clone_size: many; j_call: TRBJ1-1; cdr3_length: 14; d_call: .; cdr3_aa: CATSRVAWGTEAFF; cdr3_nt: TGTGCCACCAGCAGAGTTGCCTGGGGCACTGAAGCTTTCTTT
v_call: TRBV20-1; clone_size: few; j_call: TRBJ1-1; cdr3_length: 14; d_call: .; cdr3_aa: CSASFPGLNTEAFF; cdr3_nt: TGCAGTGCTAGTTTCCCAGGTTTGAACACTGAAGCTTTCTTT
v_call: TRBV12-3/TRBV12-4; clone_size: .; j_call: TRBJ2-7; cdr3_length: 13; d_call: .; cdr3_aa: CASSLAGMREQYF; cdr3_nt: TGTGCCAGCAGTTTGGCAGGGATGAGAGAGCAGTACTTC
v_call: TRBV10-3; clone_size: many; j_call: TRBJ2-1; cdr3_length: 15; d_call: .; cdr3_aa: CAISLDRSPYNEQFF; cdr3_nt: TGTGCCATCAGCCTGGACAGAAGCCCCTACAATGAGCAGTTCTTC
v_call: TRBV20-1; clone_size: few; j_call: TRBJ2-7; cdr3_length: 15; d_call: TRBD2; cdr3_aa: CSATEISGSSYEQYF; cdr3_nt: TGCAGTGCCACGGAAATTAGCGGGAGCTCCTACGAGCAGTACTTC
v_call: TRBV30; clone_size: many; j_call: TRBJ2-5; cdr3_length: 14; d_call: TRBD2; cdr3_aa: CAWTSGRSFLAQYF; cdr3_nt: TGTGCCTGGACTAGCGGGAGGAGCTTCTTGGCCCAGTACTTC
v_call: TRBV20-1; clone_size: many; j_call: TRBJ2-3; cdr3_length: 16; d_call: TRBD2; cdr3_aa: CSASARSGGAIDTQYF; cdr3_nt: TGCAGTGCTAGCGCCAGAAGCGGGGGGGCAATAGATACGCAGTATTTT
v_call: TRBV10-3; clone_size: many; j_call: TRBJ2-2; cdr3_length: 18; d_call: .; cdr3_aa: CAISESSVGDPVSGELFF; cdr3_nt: TGTGCCATCAGTGAGTCGTCGGTGGGGGACCCTGTGTCCGGGGAGCTGTTTTTT
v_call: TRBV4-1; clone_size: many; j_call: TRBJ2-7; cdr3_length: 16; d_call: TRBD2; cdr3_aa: CASSQGRLAGFYEQYF; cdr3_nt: TGCGCCAGCAGCCAAGGGCGGCTAGCGGGGTTTTACGAGCAGTACTTC
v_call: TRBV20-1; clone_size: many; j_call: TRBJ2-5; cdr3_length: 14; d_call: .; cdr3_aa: CSARVAGGAETQYF; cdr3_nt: TGCAGTGCTAGAGTCGCAGGAGGGGCAGAGACCCAGTACTTC
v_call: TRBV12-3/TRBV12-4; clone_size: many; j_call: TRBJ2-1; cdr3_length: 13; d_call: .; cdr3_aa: CASSLSPGNEQFF; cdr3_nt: TGTGCCAGCAGTTTAAGCCCAGGCAATGAGCAGTTCTTC
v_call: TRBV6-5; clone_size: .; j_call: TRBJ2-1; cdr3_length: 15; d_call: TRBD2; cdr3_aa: CASSYGASGKNEQFF; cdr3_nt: TGTGCCAGCAGTTACGGGGCTAGCGGGAAGAATGAGCAGTTCTTC
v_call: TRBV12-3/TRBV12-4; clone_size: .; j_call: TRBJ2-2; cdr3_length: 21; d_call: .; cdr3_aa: CASSLVLGMAASRPNTGELFF; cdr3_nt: TGTGCCAGCAGTTTAGTCCTGGGAATGGCCGCTTCCAGGCCGAACACCGGGGAGCTGTTTTTT
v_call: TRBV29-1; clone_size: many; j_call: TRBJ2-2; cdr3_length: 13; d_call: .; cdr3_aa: CSAGTGVPGELFF; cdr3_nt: TGCAGCGCAGGAACGGGAGTTCCCGGGGAGCTGTTTTTT
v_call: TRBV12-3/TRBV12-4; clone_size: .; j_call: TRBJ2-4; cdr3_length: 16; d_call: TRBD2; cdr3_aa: CASKSGLAVAKNIQYF; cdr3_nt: TGTGCCAGCAAATCGGGACTAGCGGTAGCCAAAAACATTCAGTACTTC
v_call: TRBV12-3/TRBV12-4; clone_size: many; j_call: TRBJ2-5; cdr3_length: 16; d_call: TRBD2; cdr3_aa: CASSLWGLEIPETQYF; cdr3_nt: TGTGCCAGCAGCCTCTGGGGACTAGAGATCCCAGAGACCCAGTACTTC
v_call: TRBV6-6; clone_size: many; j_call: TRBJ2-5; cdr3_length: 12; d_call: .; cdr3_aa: CASSPPSETQYF; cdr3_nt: TGTGCCAGCAGTCCCCCCTCCGAGACCCAGTACTTC
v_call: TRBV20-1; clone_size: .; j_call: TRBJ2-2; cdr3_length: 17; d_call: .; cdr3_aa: CSARPPPRGASTGELFF; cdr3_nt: TGCAGTGCAAGGCCCCCTCCCCGGGGAGCAAGCACCGGGGAGCTGTTTTTT
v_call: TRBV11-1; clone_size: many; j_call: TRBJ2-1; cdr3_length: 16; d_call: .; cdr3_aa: CASSPMKGNPDNEQFF; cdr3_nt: TGTGCCAGCAGCCCTATGAAGGGAAATCCTGACAATGAGCAGTTCTTC
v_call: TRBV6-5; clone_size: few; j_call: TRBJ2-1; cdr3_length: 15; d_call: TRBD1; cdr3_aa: CASSYSRQGAFEQFF; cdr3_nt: TGTGCCAGCAGTTACTCAAGACAGGGGGCGTTTGAGCAGTTCTTC
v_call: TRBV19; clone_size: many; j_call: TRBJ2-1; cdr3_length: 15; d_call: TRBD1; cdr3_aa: CASRTLGQENNEQFF; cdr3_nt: TGTGCCAGTAGGACTCTGGGACAGGAGAACAATGAGCAGTTCTTC
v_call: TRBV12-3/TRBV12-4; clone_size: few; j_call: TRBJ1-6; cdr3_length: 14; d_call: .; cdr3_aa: CASTRSQGLSPLHF; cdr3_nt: TGTGCCAGCACCCGTTCCCAGGGGCTTTCACCCCTCCACTTT
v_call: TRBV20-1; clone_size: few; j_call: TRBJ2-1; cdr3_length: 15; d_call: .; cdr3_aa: CSATSRGGWNNEQFF; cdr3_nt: TGCAGTGCCACCTCGAGGGGGGGGTGGAACAATGAGCAGTTCTTC
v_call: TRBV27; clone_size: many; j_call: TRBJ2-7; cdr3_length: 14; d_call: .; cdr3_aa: CASRPGGYYYEQYF; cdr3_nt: TGTGCCAGCAGGCCGGGCGGGTACTACTACGAGCAGTACTTC
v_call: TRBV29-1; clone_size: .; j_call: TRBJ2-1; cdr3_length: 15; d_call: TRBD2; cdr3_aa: CSVATSGRPYNEQFF; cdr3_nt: TGCAGCGTGGCGACTAGCGGGAGACCCTACAATGAGCAGTTCTTC
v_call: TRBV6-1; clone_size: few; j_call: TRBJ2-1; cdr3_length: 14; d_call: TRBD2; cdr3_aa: CASRLYSGYNEQFF; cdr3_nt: TGTGCCAGCAGACTTTATAGCGGGTACAATGAGCAGTTCTTC
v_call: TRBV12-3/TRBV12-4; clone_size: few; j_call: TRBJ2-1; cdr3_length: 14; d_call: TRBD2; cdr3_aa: CASSPLAGDNEQFF; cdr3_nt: TGTGCCAGCAGTCCTCTAGCGGGGGACAATGAGCAGTTCTTC
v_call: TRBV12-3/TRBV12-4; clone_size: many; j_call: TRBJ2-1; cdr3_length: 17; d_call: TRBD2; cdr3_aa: CASSLRGRREGYNEQFF; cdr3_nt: TGTGCCAGCAGTTTGAGGGGGAGGCGGGAGGGGTACAATGAGCAGTTCTTC
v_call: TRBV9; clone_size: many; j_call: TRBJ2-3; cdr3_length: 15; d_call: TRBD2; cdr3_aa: CASSLSSGETDTQYF; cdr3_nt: TGTGCCAGCAGCTTATCTAGCGGGGAAACAGATACGCAGTATTTT
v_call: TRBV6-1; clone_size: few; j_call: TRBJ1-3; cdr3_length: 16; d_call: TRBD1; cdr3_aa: CASSGPTGGGGNTIYF; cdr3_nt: TGTGCCAGCAGCGGTCCAACAGGGGGCGGTGGAAACACCATATATTTT
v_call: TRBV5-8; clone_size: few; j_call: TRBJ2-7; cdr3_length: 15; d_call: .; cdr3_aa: CASSFYRVSSYEQYF; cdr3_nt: TGTGCCAGCAGCTTTTACAGGGTGAGCTCCTACGAGCAGTACTTC
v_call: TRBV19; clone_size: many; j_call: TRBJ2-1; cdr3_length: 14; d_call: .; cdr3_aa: CASSINGGWDEQFF; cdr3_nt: TGTGCCAGTAGTATAAACGGAGGGTGGGATGAGCAGTTCTTC
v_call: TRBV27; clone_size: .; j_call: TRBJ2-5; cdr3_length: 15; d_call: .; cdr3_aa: CASSPLGGGQETQYF; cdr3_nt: TGTGCCAGCAGTCCCCTCGGGGGAGGCCAAGAGACCCAGTACTTC
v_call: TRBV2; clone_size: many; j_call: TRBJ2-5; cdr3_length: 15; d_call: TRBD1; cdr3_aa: CASSVGQLVIEAQYF; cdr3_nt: TGTGCCAGCAGTGTGGGACAGCTGGTAATAGAGGCCCAGTACTTC